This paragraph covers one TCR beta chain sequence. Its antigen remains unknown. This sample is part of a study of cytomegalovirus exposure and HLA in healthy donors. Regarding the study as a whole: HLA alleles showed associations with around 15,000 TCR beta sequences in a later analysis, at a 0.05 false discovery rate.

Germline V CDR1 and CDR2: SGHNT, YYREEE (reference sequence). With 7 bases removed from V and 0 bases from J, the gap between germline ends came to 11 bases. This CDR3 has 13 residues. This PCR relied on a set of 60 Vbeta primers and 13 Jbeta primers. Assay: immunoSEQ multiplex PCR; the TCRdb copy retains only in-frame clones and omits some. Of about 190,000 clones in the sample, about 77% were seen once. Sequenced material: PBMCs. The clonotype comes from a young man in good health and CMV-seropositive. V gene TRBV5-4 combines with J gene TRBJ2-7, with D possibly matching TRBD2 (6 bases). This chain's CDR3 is CASRDGSSYEQYF. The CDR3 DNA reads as TGTGCCAGCCGGGACGGGAGCTCCTACGAGCAGTACTTC.